These 30 T cell receptor beta chains originate from one sample sequenced in a study of blood T cells in healthy people across ages. A sample-barcoded 5' primer and a J-beta primer mix were used in a second PCR of roughly 6 to 12 cycles. TCRdb recomputed calls from the 5' RACE reads with MiXCR, one row per CDR3 protein. The sample shows 1.5 million to 2 million distinct CDR3 sequences, about 30% of them seen only once. Sample: blood. The receptors here all came from a woman between 25 and 40 years old in good health.

This clonotype occurred a few times. CDR3 sequence: CASSLEVAGSSTTDTQYF. In DNA form, the CDR3 reads TGTGCCAGCAGCTTGGAAGTTGCCGGGAGTTCGACCACAGATACGCAGTATTTT. The V and J genes are TRBV7-2 and TRBJ2-3, with D perhaps matching TRBD2 (6 bases). Looked up from germline, CDR1 is SGHTA and CDR2 is FQGNSA. CDR3 length equals 18 residues. The V and J ends lost 3 bases and 2 bases respectively, with 21 bases between them. The variable domain in full, with the rest retrieved from reference TRBV7-2 and TRBJ2-3, is GAGVSQSPSNKVTEKGKDVELRCDPISGHTALYWYRQSLGQGLEFLIYFQGNSAPDKSGLPSDRFSAERTGGSVSTLTIQRTQQEDSAVYLCASSLEVAGSSTTDTQYFGPGTRLTVL.

This rearrangement joins TRBV20-1 to TRBJ2-3, with a possible D match to TRBD2 (5 bases). The CDR3 has 11 amino acids. The V end was cut by 3 bases, the J end by 6 bases, with 7 bases between. Germline lookup yields CDR1 DFQATT and CDR2 SNEGSKA (reference sequence). The CDR3 DNA sequence: TGCAGTGCTAGGCGGAGGGATACGCAGTATTTT. Translation: CSARRRDTQYF.

This clonotype was found many times. The chain joins TRBV28 to TRBJ2-7, with TRBD1 matching 7 bases. Germline assignment: CDR1 MDHEN and CDR2 SYDVKM. J was trimmed by 3 bases and V by 3 bases; bases with no gene match: 11. This CDR3 is 16 amino acids long. The CDR3 sequence is CASSLRRQGKVYEQYF. The CDR3 nucleotides read TGTGCCAGCAGTTTGAGGCGACAGGGTAAGGTCTACGAGCAGTACTTC.

This clonotype has only a few counts. V and J are TRBV4-2 and TRBJ2-1; 11 bases fit TRBD2. Germline values: CDR1 LGHNA, CDR2 YNFKEQ. This CDR3 has 17 residues. The junction had 12 bases not matched to a gene; V was cut back by 4 bases and J by 7 bases. CDR3 DNA: TGTGCCAGCAGCCTGGATTCTCTAGCGGGGGGACCAAATGAGCAGTTCTTC. Amino acids: CASSLDSLAGGPNEQFF.

The chain links TRBV24-1 to TRBJ2-3; 9 nucleotides line up with TRBD2. From germline, CDR1 is KGHDR and CDR2 SFDVKD. This CDR3 region has 15 residues. J was trimmed by 4 bases and V by 5 bases; bases with no gene match: 6. Here the CDR3 DNA reads TGTGCCACCAGTGGATCAGGACTAGCGTCAGATACGCAGTATTTT. It translates to CATSGSGLASDTQYF.

This clonotype has just a few counts. J is TRBJ1-5 and V is TRBV20-1; possible D gene TRBD1, 5 bases. This CDR3 region has 16 residues. Germline loops: CDR1 DFQATT, CDR2 SNEGSKA (reference sequence). V shed 0 bases and J shed 3 bases, with 15 bases lying between them. Written as DNA, the CDR3 is TGCAGTGCTAGAGATCTCCTCGCGGGGGTCAATCAGCCCCAGCATTTT. Translated, it gives CSARDLLAGVNQPQHF.

V and J are TRBV7-6 and TRBJ2-7, with D perhaps being TRBD1 or TRBD2 (5 bases each). This CDR3 has 15 amino acids. Germline CDR1 and CDR2: SGHVS and FNYEAQ. V lost 1 base, J lost 6 bases, and 16 bases lay in between. CDR3 DNA sequence: TGTGCCAGCAGCTTAGACTGGGTTGGGACCGGCGAGCAGTACTTC. It codes for CASSLDWVGTGEQYF.

The table lists this clonotype with a count of one. At one end the junction does not follow the germline gene, possibly because of a read error. The chain recombines TRBV20-1 with TRBJ2-3; D tentatively reads TRBD1 or TRBD2 (5 bases each). Germline loops: CDR1 DFQATT, CDR2 SNEGSKA (reference sequence). The length of the CDR3 is 15 residues. The CDR3: CGARDRGRPVGAQYF. The CDR3 DNA sequence: TGCGGTGCTAGAGACCGGGGACGCCCCGTGGGAGCGCAGTATTTT.

This clonotype was observed at least ten times. The chain employs TRBV5-4 and TRBJ1-2; D gene unclear. Trimming shortened V by 0 bases and J by 7 bases, and 7 bases separated the two germline ends. This CDR3 comprises 12 residues. Germline V CDR1 and CDR2: SGHNT, YYREEE (reference sequence). The DNA of the CDR3 is TGTGCCAGCAGCTTGGATGTTGGTGGCTACACCTTC. Protein product: CASSLDVGGYTF.

The DNA for the CDR3 is TGTGCCAGCAGCTTAGGGCGGGAGGGAGGCAATGAGCAGTTCTTC. Encoded protein: CASSLGREGGNEQFF. The chain has TRBV11-2 and TRBJ2-1, with 9 bases aligning to TRBD2. Germline lookup yields CDR1 SGHAT and CDR2 FQNNGV. This CDR3 comprises 15 residues. The V gene end was trimmed by 1 base and the J gene end by 6 bases; junction bases not matched to a gene: 4.

This chain joins TRBV30 and TRBJ1-2; D is possibly TRBD1 (5 bases). This CDR3 contains 15 residues. V lost 5 bases, J lost 0 bases, and 16 bases lay in between. Germline CDR1 reads GTSNPN; CDR2 reads SVGIG (reference sequence). The CDR3 loop is CAWARRGLTNYGYTF. For the CDR3, the DNA is TGTGCCTGGGCTCGCCGGGGACTTACTAACTATGGCTACACCTTC.

This clonotype was counted at least ten times. CDR3 nucleotide sequence: TGTGCCAGCAGTTACCCCCCCAGCGGGAGGGCCTACGAGCAGTACTTC. Protein: CASSYPPSGRAYEQYF. The chain is built from TRBV6-6 and TRBJ2-7; 10 nucleotides align to TRBD2. Losses at the gene ends were 2 bases for V and 2 bases for J; bases not matched to a gene: 6. The CDR3 has 16 amino acids. Germline-derived CDR1 and CDR2 are MNHNY and SVGAGI (reference sequence).

The chain has TRBV12-3 or TRBV12-4 and TRBJ1-2; no reliable D call. The V and J ends lost 2 bases and 4 bases respectively, with 8 bases between them. CDR3 length: 13 amino acids. Here the CDR3 reads CASSLKSSYGYTF. The CDR3 coding sequence is TGTGCCAGCAGTTTAAAGTCCTCCTATGGCTACACCTTC.

This clonotype is a singleton in its sample. This chain links TRBV20-1 with TRBJ1-5; D unclear. The CDR3 runs to 14 residues. Germline CDR1 is DFQATT and CDR2 is SNEGSKA (reference sequence). V lost 2 bases to trimming and J lost 7 bases, with 15 bases between them. The CDR3 nucleotides are TGCAGTGCTAGAAAGGGAGGAGGCGGACAGCCCCAGCATTTT. Translating it yields CSARKGGGGQPQHF.

This sequence joins TRBV7-2 and TRBJ2-7; TRBD2 aligns across 10 bases. Germline V CDR1 and CDR2: SGHTA, FQGNSA. This CDR3 is built from 17 residues. Trimming removed 4 bases from V and 0 bases from J; junction bases left unmatched: 9. In DNA, the CDR3 is TGTGCCAGCAGCTCCCAAAGCTCTAGCGGGGGCTCCTACGAGCAGTACTTC. Translating it yields CASSSQSSSGGSYEQYF.

This clonotype was counted many times. The chain joins TRBV6-5 to TRBJ1-2; D may be TRBD1 (6 bases). This CDR3 has 18 residues. The V gene lost 0 bases and the J gene lost 5 bases, with 22 bases spanning the gap. In germline, CDR1 is MNHEY, CDR2 SVGAGI. CDR3 nucleotides: TGTGCCAGCAGTTACTCGGTGGCACAGGGCGGGGTTTGGTATGGCTACACCTTC. Protein: CASSYSVAQGGVWYGYTF.

This clonotype was counted between two and nine times. V usage is TRBV6-5 and J usage is TRBJ2-2; TRBD2 agrees at 9 bases. The ends lost 2 bases at V and 1 base at J; junction bases unmatched: 5. CDR3 length equals 17 residues. The germline V gene encodes CDR1 MNHEY and CDR2 SVGAGI. CDR3 nucleotide sequence: TGTGCCAGCAGTTACACCCGAGCGGGGGGGAACACCGGGGAGCTGTTTTTT. Translating it yields CASSYTRAGGNTGELFF.

This clonotype was seen ten or more times. This sequence joins TRBV6-2 or TRBV6-3 and TRBJ2-4; D possibly corresponds to TRBD1 (5 bases). This CDR3 contains 16 residues. Germline V CDR1 and CDR2: MNHEY, SVGEGT. Trimming took 6 bases from V and 0 from J, leaving 15 bases between them. This CDR3 reads CASRHGHVLAKNIQYF. The CDR3 nucleotides read TGTGCCAGCAGGCACGGACACGTACTAGCCAAAAACATTCAGTACTTC.

Of note for this clonotype: Germline is not matched at one junction end, which may reflect a read error. This chain connects TRBV11-2 to TRBJ2-6; maybe TRBD1 (5 bases). Germline values: CDR1 SGHAT, CDR2 FQNNGV. CDR3 length: 14 amino acids. CDR3 amino acids: CASSYNSGANALTF. The CDR3 DNA is TGTGCCAGCAGCTACAACTCTGGGGCCAACGCCCTGACTTTC.

CDR3 protein: CASSLAPGGASGRGYEQYF. The CDR3 nucleotides are TGTGCCAGCAGCTTAGCGCCCGGGGGCGCTAGCGGGAGGGGCTACGAGCAGTACTTC. This chain connects TRBV7-2 to TRBJ2-7, with 12 positions matching TRBD2. V gave up 0 bases and J gave up 3 bases; unmatched junction bases: 12. The CDR3 covers 19 residues. The germline gives CDR1 SGHTA, CDR2 FQGNSA.

This clonotype showed up just a few times. The chain has TRBV20-1 and TRBJ2-3, with TRBD2 matching 8 bases. The germline V gene encodes CDR1 DFQATT and CDR2 SNEGSKA (reference sequence). V shed 0 bases, J shed 6 bases, and the junction held 8 bases outside the gene matches. CDR3 length: 15 amino acids. For the CDR3, the DNA is TGCAGTGCTAGAGACTGGGTAGCGGGATCCGATACGCAGTATTTT. Amino acid sequence: CSARDWVAGSDTQYF.

The rearrangement joins TRBV6-5 to TRBJ2-3; D gene unclear. V dropped 9 bases and J dropped 6 bases, with 10 bases sitting between them. The CDR3 is made up of 11 amino acids. Germline lookup yields CDR1 MNHEY and CDR2 SVGAGI. The CDR3 DNA reads TGTGCCAGTCGGACGCGGGATACGCAGTATTTT. It is translated as CASRTRDTQYF.

The chain combines TRBV29-1 with TRBJ1-1; D is perhaps TRBD1 (6 bases). Per the germline V gene, CDR1 is SQVTM and CDR2 is ANQGSEA. The CDR3 consists of 12 residues. Trimming shortened V by 5 bases and J by 11 bases, and 18 bases separated the two germline ends. DNA for the CDR3: TGCAGCGTTCTGGGCGGAGGGACATGGGCTTTCTTT. It yields the protein CSVLGGGTWAFF. The full variable domain, its missing parts supplied by reference TRBV29-1 and TRBJ1-1, is SAVISQKPSRDICQRGTSLTIQCQVDSQVTMMFWYRQQPGQSLTLIATANQGSEATYESGFVIDKFPISRPNLTFSTLTVSNMSPEDSSIYLCSVLGGGTWAFFGQGTRLTVV.

As for this clonotype: Relative to the germline gene, one junction end is altered; a read error may explain this. The chain links TRBV28 to TRBJ2-6, with a possible D match to TRBD1 (5 bases). The CDR3 runs to 15 residues. In germline, CDR1 is MDHEN, CDR2 SYDVKM. CDR3 nucleotide sequence: TGTGCCAGCAGCTCCCTAGGTCCTGGGGCCAACGTCCGGACTTTC. It yields the protein CASSSLGPGANVRTF.

This clonotype was seen a few times. The V and J genes are TRBV7-3 and TRBJ2-5, with 11 bases aligning to TRBD2. Trimming cost V 3 bases and J 5 bases; bases outside gene matches: 5. This CDR3 is built from 15 residues. Germline V lookup: CDR1 SGHTA, CDR2 FQGTGA. CDR3 in amino acids: CASSLLAGGMETQYF. CDR3 nucleotides: TGTGCCAGCAGCTTGCTAGCGGGGGGCATGGAGACCCAGTACTTC.

The CDR3 sequence is CASSRYNGYTF. The DNA of the CDR3 is TGTGCCAGCAGTCGTTATAATGGCTACACCTTC. The rearrangement joins TRBV9 to TRBJ1-2; D unclear. There are 11 residues in the CDR3. From germline, CDR1 is SGDLS and CDR2 YYNGEE. With 5 bases removed from V and 6 bases from J, the gap between germline ends came to 8 bases. The full variable domain, in which reference TRBV9 and TRBJ1-2 provide the parts outside the CDR3, is DSGVTQTPKHLITATGQRVTLRCSPRSGDLSVYWYQQSLDQGLQFLIQYYNGEERAKGNILERFSAQQFPDLHSELNLSSLELGDSALYFCASSRYNGYTFGSGTRLTVV.

This clonotype was observed a handful of times. This rearrangement joins TRBV6-6 to TRBJ2-7; 10 nucleotides match TRBD1. J gave up 3 bases and V 7 bases, and 9 bases lay outside the gene matches. In germline, CDR1 is MNHNY, CDR2 SVGAGI (reference sequence). The CDR3 sequence is 15 residues long. CDR3 in DNA: TGTGCCAGCACCGAGACAGGGGGCCCCATCTACGAGCAGTACTTC. It encodes CASTETGGPIYEQYF.

This clonotype was detected a few times. The chain links TRBV20-1 to TRBJ2-3; weak D call: TRBD1 (6 bases). Looked up from germline, CDR1 is DFQATT and CDR2 is SNEGSKA (reference sequence). V shed 5 bases and J shed 2 bases, with 14 bases lying between them. The CDR3 length is 14 residues. The CDR3 loop reads CSASTGSDTDTQYF. The CDR3 DNA reads as TGCAGTGCTTCCACAGGGTCCGACACAGATACGCAGTATTTT.

This clonotype showed up just a few times. The CDR3 reads CASSPSGGTRETQYF. Written as DNA, the CDR3 is TGCGCCAGCAGTCCGAGCGGGGGGACCCGAGAGACCCAGTACTTC. The chain recombines TRBV4-1 with TRBJ2-5; 9 bases align to TRBD2. CDR3 length: 15 residues. Germline values: CDR1 MGHRA, CDR2 YSYEKL. V lost 6 bases, J lost 4 bases, and 9 bases stayed unmatched.

This clonotype was seen repeatedly, ten times or more. The chain is built from TRBV15 and TRBJ2-5; TRBD2 matches at 7 bases. This CDR3 is 14 amino acids long. V lost 0 bases to trimming and J lost 3 bases; unmatched junction nucleotides: 1. Germline values: CDR1 LNHNV, CDR2 YYDKDF (reference sequence). The CDR3, as DNA: TGTGCCACCAGCAGAGATGGGGGGGAAGAGACCCAGTACTTC. Its translation: CATSRDGGEETQYF.